The rows below give T cell receptor beta chains drawn from one sample of a study of blood T cell repertoires in COVID-19. Libraries were prepared by immunoSEQ multiplex PCR; TCRdb keeps only in-frame clonotypes and omits some of them. The sample has approximately 59,000 clones, around 80% seen once; the top ten hold around a sixth. Sample: peripheral blood. The receptors derive from an elderly man with acute or convalescent COVID-19. Each CDR3 is given with its conserved first and last residue. A D gene is named only where the DNA matches it firmly. Not all rows give a size; the values are once, few, many and, for expanded clones, a class.

j_call clone_size d_call v_call cdr3_nt cdr3_aa
TRBJ1-4 NA NA TRBV7-2 TGTGCCAGCAGCGCACTCACCGGGGGGGAAAAACTGTTTTTT CASSALTGGEKLFF
TRBJ2-7 NA TRBD1 TRBV20-1 TGCAGTGCTAGTACGGGACAGGGGACCCACGAGCAGTACTTC CSASTGQGTHEQYF
TRBJ2-2 NA TRBD2 TRBV7-8 TGTGCCAGCAGAGACTTGCGGGAGGGCACCGGGGAGCTGTTTTTT CASRDLREGTGELFF
TRBJ1-1 few TRBD1 TRBV3-1/TRBV3-2 TGTGCCAGCAGCCGACCGGGACAGGGTTTAGAAGCTTTCTTT CASSRPGQGLEAFF
TRBJ1-5 NA NA TRBV7-9 TGTGCCAGCAGCTTATCAAATCAGCCCCAGCATTTT CASSLSNQPQHF
TRBJ2-7 NA TRBD2 TRBV11-3 TGTGCCAGCAGCTCAATAGCGGGGATGGACTACGAGCAGTACTTC CASSSIAGMDYEQYF
TRBJ1-5 once NA TRBV10-3 TGTGCCATCAGTGAGTCGCGGGTTGACCAGCCCCAGCATTTT CAISESRVDQPQHF
TRBJ2-1 NA TRBD2 TRBV2 TGTGCCAGCGACGGACTAGCGGGTTTTTACAATGAGCAGTTCTTC CASDGLAGFYNEQFF
TRBJ1-4 NA NA TRBV11-2 TGTGCCAGCAGCCCCACGACAGGCGCAGAAAAACTGTTTTTT CASSPTTGAEKLFF
TRBJ2-3 NA TRBD2 TRBV2 TGTGCCAGCAGTCGACTAGCGAGTAGCACAGATACGCAGTATTTT CASSRLASSTDTQYF
TRBJ2-1 NA NA TRBV18 TGTGCCAGCTCACCCTCAGCGGATATCTCCTACAATGAGCAGTTCTTC CASSPSADISYNEQFF
TRBJ2-5 NA NA TRBV11-2 TGTGCCAGCAGCTTAAACTTCCAGGAAGAGACCCAGTACTTC CASSLNFQEETQYF
TRBJ2-7 few TRBD1 TRBV7-9 TGTGCCAGCAGCCGGACAGGGGACGAGCAGTACTTC CASSRTGDEQYF
TRBJ2-5 NA TRBD2 TRBV3-1/TRBV3-2 TGTGCCAGCAGCTCCGGACTAGCGGGAGGTGGTCAAGAGACCCAGTACTTC CASSSGLAGGGQETQYF
TRBJ2-7 NA NA TRBV7-2 TGTGCCAGCAGCTTAGCAGGGGGGGTGGCGCAGTACTTC CASSLAGGVAQYF
TRBJ1-1 NA NA TRBV19 TGTGCCAGTAGTATCGTCCCCCCGGGAGAAGCTTTCTTT CASSIVPPGEAFF
TRBJ1-6 NA NA TRBV20-1 TGCAGTGCTAGTGTCCCTAGGGGGGGTGGATCACCCCTCCACTTT CSASVPRGGGSPLHF
TRBJ2-1 few TRBD2 TRBV3-1/TRBV3-2 TGTGCCAGCAGCCAAGGAGCGGGGTCCTACAATGAGCAGTTCTTC CASSQGAGSYNEQFF
TRBJ2-7 NA TRBD2 TRBV5-4 TGTGCCAGCAGCCGAATAGCGGGAGCATACGAGCAGTACTTC CASSRIAGAYEQYF
TRBJ1-5 NA NA TRBV28 TGTGCCAGCAGTCCTCCGGGGGGGCCCTTCCAGCCCCAGCATTTT CASSPPGGPFQPQHF
TRBJ1-2 NA TRBD1 TRBV18 TGTGCCAGCTCACCGACAGGGTACGGCTATGGCTACACCTTC CASSPTGYGYGYTF
TRBJ1-4 NA NA TRBV4-1 TGCGCCAGCAGCGGAGGTGGGCGAGGTAATGAAAAACTGTTTTTT CASSGGGRGNEKLFF
TRBJ2-2 NA NA TRBV6-1 TGTGCCAGCAGTGAAAACGCCGGCACCGGGGAGCTGTTTTTT CASSENAGTGELFF
TRBJ2-7 NA NA TRBV7-9 TGTGCCAGCAGCTTCCCGACCGCGGGCTCCTACGAGCAGTACTTC CASSFPTAGSYEQYF
TRBJ2-3 NA NA TRBV7-2 TGTGCCAGCAGCTTAGCTTCCCTTAGCACAGATACGCAGTATTTT CASSLASLSTDTQYF
TRBJ2-3 NA TRBD2 TRBV7-3 TGTGCCAGCAGCTTGACTAGCGGGGATGGCACAGATACGCAGTATTTT CASSLTSGDGTDTQYF
TRBJ2-1 NA TRBD2 TRBV6-2/TRBV6-3 TGTGCCAGCAGTTACTCCCTTAGGGGAGGGCCGACGGACAATGAGCAGTTCTTC CASSYSLRGGPTDNEQFF
TRBJ2-3 NA TRBD1 TRBV18 TGTGCCAGCTCACCAGGGACAGCTGATACGCAGTATTTT CASSPGTADTQYF
TRBJ1-2 NA NA TRBV14 TGTGCCAGCAGCCAAGGGAGTTTTAGGGGTGGCTACACCTTC CASSQGSFRGGYTF
TRBJ2-4 few TRBD1 TRBV4-3 TGCGCCAGCAGCCAAGAACAGGGGAACCTAAACATTCAGTACTTC CASSQEQGNLNIQYF
TRBJ1-5 NA TRBD1 TRBV19 TGTGCCAGTAGCCCGACAGGGCTCGGCAATCAGCCCCAGCATTTT CASSPTGLGNQPQHF
TRBJ2-1 NA NA TRBV20-1 TGCAGTGCTAGCCAAGAGGATGAGCAGTTCTTC CSASQEDEQFF
TRBJ1-1 NA NA TRBV28 TGTGCCAGCAGTGGGAGGGATAACACTGAAGCTTTCTTT CASSGRDNTEAFF
TRBJ2-7 NA NA TRBV13 TGTGCCAGCAGCTTAGGGGGACACAGCTCCTACGAGCAGTACTTC CASSLGGHSSYEQYF
TRBJ2-5 NA NA TRBV19 TGTGCCAGTAGTATGCTGATTCGGGAGACCCAGTACTTC CASSMLIRETQYF
TRBJ2-3 NA TRBD2 TRBV7-2 TGTGCCAGCAGCTCGGGACTAGCGGGAGCAGGGGATACGCAGTATTTT CASSSGLAGAGDTQYF
TRBJ1-5 NA TRBD1 TRBV19 TGTGCCAGTAGCATACAGGGGGGAAATCAGCCCCAGCATTTT CASSIQGGNQPQHF
TRBJ1-1 NA NA TRBV18 TGTGCCAGCTCACCACAGGGGGGGAGTGTGAACACTGAAGCTTTCTTT CASSPQGGSVNTEAFF
TRBJ2-7 NA TRBD2 TRBV25-1 TGTGCCAGCAGTGGGAGCGGGAGTTCCTACGAGCAGTACTTC CASSGSGSSYEQYF
TRBJ1-1 NA NA TRBV28 TGTGCCAGTTTGGAGGAAATGAACACTGAAGCTTTCTTT CASLEEMNTEAFF
TRBJ2-1 once NA TRBV27 TGTGCCAGCAGCTTTTTTAGGGGCGGCGAGCAGTTCTTC CASSFFRGGEQFF
TRBJ2-5 NA TRBD2 TRBV5-6 TGTGCCAGCAGTGGGGGAGGGCCTCAAGAGACCCAGTACTTC CASSGGGPQETQYF
TRBJ2-4 NA NA TRBV7-2 TGTGCCAGCAGCTTATCAGGGGAGGGTAACATTCAGTACTTC CASSLSGEGNIQYF
TRBJ2-1 NA TRBD2 TRBV3-1/TRBV3-2 TGTGCCAGCAGCCTTGGACTAGCGGGGTCGAGTGAGCAGTTCTTC CASSLGLAGSSEQFF
TRBJ2-1 few NA TRBV15 TGTGCCACCAGCAGAGATTTGGCTGTGGGCGCGGAGCAGTTCTTC CATSRDLAVGAEQFF
TRBJ1-3 NA NA TRBV6-2/TRBV6-3 TGTGCCAGCAGCCTACGACAGGTTAACTCTGGAAACACCATATATTTT CASSLRQVNSGNTIYF
TRBJ1-5 NA NA TRBV19 TGTGCCAGTAGTAACCGAGGCCTGGCGGGGGGTCAGCCCCAGCATTTT CASSNRGLAGGQPQHF
TRBJ2-1 NA NA TRBV28 TGTGCCAGCAGATTCCTGGACAACCCCTATGAGCAGTTCTTC CASRFLDNPYEQFF
TRBJ2-2 NA TRBD1 TRBV7-2 TGTGCCAGCAGCCCCGGACAGGGATGGTGGGAGAGCTACACCGGGGAGCTGTTTTTT CASSPGQGWWESYTGELFF
TRBJ2-3 few TRBD2 TRBV9 TGTGCCAGCAGCGCCCCTGGGACTAGCCGAGATACGCAGTATTTT CASSAPGTSRDTQYF
TRBJ1-2 NA NA TRBV6-8 TGTGCCAGCAGTCTCGGGTGGTATGGCTACACCTTC CASSLGWYGYTF
TRBJ1-1 NA NA TRBV24-1 TGTGCCACCAGGGGGGGGAACACTGAAGCTTTCTTT CATRGGNTEAFF